This paragraph reports one T cell receptor (beta chain). Trimming left V 3 bases short and J 8 bases short, with 17 bases between. CDR1 and CDR2 from the germline V gene are LNHDA and SQIVND (reference sequence). The CDR3 runs to 16 residues. This sample stems from a study of blood T cell repertoires in COVID-19. Study as a whole: Donors in the United States, Italy and Spain gave samples during acute or convalescent COVID-19. The analysed material was cDNA or gDNA that came from T cells, B-cell-depleted T cells, or PBMCs.

In the original analysis: Counts of nucleated cells, estimated from reference gene primer amplification, were obtained. The assay was immunoSEQ multiplex PCR, and TCRdb's table has in-frame clones only and misses some. The DNA gave D and trimming, while V, J and clone size come from that table. The sample yields about 170,000 clones, approximately 80% seen once. The source material was peripheral blood. The gene calls are TRBV19 and TRBJ1-6; a weak D match, TRBD1 (6 bases). The clonotype comes from a woman aged 55-69 years with acute or convalescent COVID-19. CDR3 DNA sequence: TGTGCCAGTAGTATCGGCCCGTCAGGGGCGGATTCACCCCTCCACTTT. This sequence encodes CASSIGPSGADSPLHF.